What follows are 24 T cell receptor beta chains derived from one specimen sequenced in a study of T-cell reconstitution after alpha-beta-depleted transplantation in children. During its preparation, the TCRbeta library received unique molecular identifiers. One entry per CDR3 protein results from TCRdb running MiXCR on the PCR reads. Here the sample spans about 240,000 distinct CDR3 sequences, approximately 12% being singletons. The sample consisted of PBMCs from the stem cell graft donor, taken from the stem cell graft. The receptors come from a human donor who donated a stem cell graft to a child with acute lymphoblastic leukemia.

This clonotype was recorded at least ten times. V usage is TRBV7-2 and J usage is TRBJ2-1; 10 bases line up with TRBD2. The CDR3 is 13 residues long. The germline V gene encodes CDR1 SGHTA and CDR2 FQGNSA. V lost 1 base and J lost 15; bases outside the gene matches: 6. The CDR3 spells CASSLVWSGRAFF. The CDR3 DNA reads as TGTGCCAGCAGCTTAGTTTGGAGCGGGAGGGCGTTCTTC.

This clonotype was counted ten times or more. The rearrangement uses TRBV14 and TRBJ2-1; weak D call: TRBD2 (5 bases). CDR1 is SGHDN, CDR2 FVKESK, per germline. The CDR3 is 18 residues long. Trimming removed 0 bases at V and 2 bases at J, with 17 bases between. The CDR3 loop reads CASSQDFGGPLTYNEQFF. The DNA of the CDR3 is TGTGCCAGCAGCCAAGATTTCGGAGGCCCGCTTACCTACAATGAGCAGTTCTTC.

In its sample, this clonotype was seen many times. The J gene is TRBJ2-1, the V gene TRBV9; unclear D gene. The CDR3 covers 13 residues. The ends were cut back, 4 bases at V and 6 bases at J, with 11 bases in the middle. The germline V gene encodes CDR1 SGDLS and CDR2 YYNGEE. The CDR3 protein is CASSPSNVNEQFF. CDR3 DNA: TGTGCCAGCAGCCCCTCTAACGTCAATGAGCAGTTCTTC.

The chain joins TRBV19 to TRBJ1-4; D not resolved. This CDR3 has 13 amino acids. V lost 2 bases to trimming and J lost 8 bases, with 9 bases between them. Germline V gene lookup returns CDR1 LNHDA and CDR2 SQIVND (reference sequence). DNA of the CDR3: TGTGCCAGTAGTATACAGCAGGTGGAAAAACTGTTTTTT. Residues: CASSIQQVEKLFF.

This clonotype was detected ten times or more. The rearrangement links TRBV20-1 to TRBJ1-5, with D possibly being TRBD1 (5 bases). CDR3 size: 13 residues. Trimming removed 6 bases from V and 0 bases from J, with 9 bases in between. Germline CDR1 DFQATT, CDR2 SNEGSKA (reference sequence). CDR3 coding DNA: TGCAGTGCCCGACAGTATAGCAATCAGCCCCAGCATTTT. Translation gives CSARQYSNQPQHF.

This clonotype was recorded a few times. This chain connects TRBV23-1 to TRBJ1-5; possible D gene TRBD1, 5 bases. TRBV23-1 is an ORF, with its function uncertain. The germline V and J ends were trimmed by 5 bases and 12 bases, with 8 bases remaining between them. This CDR3 contains 10 residues. CDR3 residues: CASSVTVQHF. The CDR3 DNA sequence: TGCGCCAGCAGTGTGACAGTCCAGCATTTT.

This clonotype was observed at least ten times. Here the CDR3 reads CASSLIHGKDGEQYF. In DNA form, the CDR3 reads TGTGCCAGCTCCCTCATCCACGGGAAGGACGGCGAGCAGTACTTC. The chain has TRBV18 and TRBJ2-7, with D possibly TRBD2 on 5 matching bases. Germline lookup yields CDR1 KGHSH and CDR2 LQKENI. Deletions cut 6 bases from V and 6 bases from J, with 21 bases between. This CDR3 region has 15 residues.

This clonotype was seen ten or more times. The chain employs TRBV5-1 and TRBJ2-2, with 9 bases fitting TRBD1. The V gene's germline CDR1 is SGHRS and CDR2 YFSETQ. V shed 4 bases, J shed 3 bases, and the junction held 4 bases outside the gene matches. The CDR3 runs 15 residues. CDR3 sequence reads: CASSPTGGYTGELFF. CDR3 coding DNA: TGCGCCAGCAGCCCGACAGGGGGGTACACCGGGGAGCTGTTTTTT. Variable domain in full (rest from reference TRBV5-1 and TRBJ2-2): KAGVTQTPRYLIKTRGQQVTLSCSPISGHRSVSWYQQTPGQGLQFLFEYFSETQRNKGNFPGRFSGRQFSNSRSEMNVSTLELGDSALYLCASSPTGGYTGELFFGEGSRLTVL.

This clonotype was observed at least ten times. V usage is TRBV9 and J usage is TRBJ1-6; no reliable D call. This CDR3 comprises 15 residues. The germline V gene has CDR1 SGDLS and CDR2 YYNGEE. Trimming pared 0 bases from V and 6 bases from J, leaving 10 bases between. The CDR3 loop reads CASSVAGEINSPLHF. CDR3 bases: TGTGCCAGCAGCGTAGCTGGGGAGATTAATTCACCCCTCCACTTT.

This clonotype was found many times. The V call is TRBV5-1, the J call TRBJ2-3; D ambiguous. V lost 2 bases and J lost 0, with 10 bases in between. There are 15 residues in the CDR3. Germline V gives CDR1 SGHRS, CDR2 YFSETQ. CDR3 sequence reads: CASSFSVPSTDTQYF. For the CDR3, the DNA is TGCGCCAGCAGCTTCTCCGTCCCCAGCACAGATACGCAGTATTTT.

A remark on this clonotype: Possible read error: a much larger clone is one base away. The V gene is TRBV20-1, the J gene TRBJ2-3; D perhaps matches TRBD2 (5 bases). The CDR3 extends over 14 amino acids. Looked up from germline, CDR1 is DFQATT and CDR2 is SNEGSKA (reference sequence). The CDR3 is CSATPAASTDAQYF. The CDR3 DNA is TGCAGTGCTACCCCAGCGGCGAGCACAGATGCGCAGTATTTT.

The table lists this clonotype with many counts. The chain recombines TRBV29-1 with TRBJ1-5; tentative D call: TRBD1 (5 bases). Germline V gene sequence: CDR1 SQVTM, CDR2 ANQGSEA. This CDR3 contains 15 residues. V was clipped by 5 bases and J by 0 bases, with 14 bases between them. The CDR3 protein is CSVLKGTDSNQPQHF. In nucleotides, the CDR3 is TGCAGCGTTTTAAAGGGGACGGATAGCAATCAGCCCCAGCATTTT.

The gene calls are TRBV29-1 and TRBJ2-7; D gene uncertain. Deletions cut 0 bases from V and 4 bases from J, with 7 bases between. CDR1 SQVTM and CDR2 ANQGSEA come from the germline V gene. There are 12 residues in the CDR3. The CDR3 DNA reads TGCAGCGTTGAAGATCTGGGGTACGAGCAGTACTTC. Translated: CSVEDLGYEQYF.

The chain employs TRBV29-1 and TRBJ2-7; D is ambiguous. The CDR3 is made up of 12 amino acids. V shed 0 bases and J shed 3 bases, with 6 bases lying between them. Germline CDR1 reads SQVTM; CDR2 reads ANQGSEA. This CDR3 reads CSVEDMGYEQYF. CDR3 bases: TGCAGCGTTGAAGACATGGGCTACGAGCAGTACTTC.

This clonotype showed up many times. The rearrangement uses TRBV4-3 and TRBJ2-5; possible D gene TRBD1, 6 bases. With 4 bases removed from V and 5 bases from J, the gap between germline ends came to 17 bases. The CDR3 contains 15 residues. CDR1 and CDR2 (germline): LGHNA, YSLEER. CDR3 nucleotides: TGCGCCAGCAGCCTGTGGGGGCCCATTGGTGAGACCCAGTACTTC. Its protein is CASSLWGPIGETQYF.

There are many counts of this clonotype. The rearrangement joins TRBV12-3 or TRBV12-4 to TRBJ1-4; D is unresolved. This CDR3 has 14 amino acids. V lost 5 bases and J lost 1, with 8 bases in between. This CDR3 is CASSTGRTNEKLFF. The CDR3 DNA reads as TGTGCCAGCAGTACGGGCAGAACTAATGAAAAACTGTTTTTT.

This clonotype showed up many times. CDR3 nucleotides: TGCGCCAGCAGCCAAGAAGCGGGAGGCCCTTGGGGGCAGTACTTC. Encoded protein: CASSQEAGGPWGQYF. V is TRBV4-3 and J is TRBJ2-7; 9 positions match TRBD2. This CDR3 has 15 amino acids. V was clipped by 0 bases and J by 9 bases; unmatched bases: 9. Germline V gene data show CDR1 as LGHNA and CDR2 as YSLEER.

Worth noting for this clonotype: One junction end does not reproduce the germline sequence, and a read error may be involved. The chain joins TRBV12-3 or TRBV12-4 to TRBJ2-1; TRBD2 agrees at 9 bases. The CDR3 runs 17 residues. The CDR3 nucleotides read TGTACCAGCAGCATCGGTAGCGGGGGCCCGTCCTACAATGAGCAGTTCTTC. Its translation: CTSSIGSGGPSYNEQFF.

CDR3 region: CASSLGPHNAEAFF. The DNA of the CDR3 is TGTGCCAGCAGCTTAGGACCGCACAACGCTGAAGCTTTCTTT. The V call is TRBV7-3, the J call TRBJ1-1; D unclear. The germline V gene encodes CDR1 SGHTA and CDR2 FQGTGA. The CDR3 is 14 residues long. V shed 2 bases and J shed 6 bases, with 13 bases lying between them.

This clonotype was found many times. DNA of the CDR3: TGTGCCAGTAGTCCATGGACAGGAACAAACTATGGCTACACCTTC. Translated: CASSPWTGTNYGYTF. The V and J genes are TRBV19 and TRBJ1-2, with TRBD1 matching 7 bases. This CDR3 has 15 amino acids. The V gene end was trimmed by 5 bases and the J gene end by 2 bases; junction bases not matched to a gene: 8. Germline V gene sequence: CDR1 LNHDA, CDR2 SQIVND (reference sequence). The entire variable domain, with the rest obtained from reference TRBV19 and TRBJ1-2, is as follows: DGGITQSPKYLFRKEGQNVTLSCEQNLNHDAMYWYRQDPGQGLRLIYYSQIVNDFQKGDIAEGYSVSREKKESFPLTVTSAQKNPTAFYLCASSPWTGTNYGYTFGSGTRLTVV.

This clonotype has ten or more counts. The chain couples TRBV5-1 to TRBJ2-5, with TRBD1 matching 8 bases. Germline V gene data show CDR1 as SGHRS and CDR2 as YFSETQ. With 2 bases clipped from V and 5 bases from J, the junction kept 2 bases outside the gene matches. This CDR3 comprises 13 residues. This chain's CDR3 is CASSFRGHETQYF. The CDR3 nucleotides read TGCGCCAGCAGCTTCAGGGGGCACGAGACCCAGTACTTC.

The J gene is TRBJ1-4, the V gene TRBV4-2; D remains unclear. The CDR3 loop spans 16 amino acids. V lost 1 base, J lost 7 bases, and 16 bases lay in between. The germline V gene has CDR1 LGHNA and CDR2 YNFKEQ. CDR3 residues: CASSQAPTIRSEKLFF. Written as DNA, the CDR3 is TGTGCCAGCAGCCAAGCCCCGACTATACGGAGTGAAAAACTGTTTTTT.

This clonotype has ten or more counts. The chain employs TRBV5-1 and TRBJ2-1, with 7 nucleotides matching TRBD1. V shed 5 bases, J shed 4 bases, and the junction held 3 bases outside the gene matches. Germline V gives CDR1 SGHRS, CDR2 YFSETQ. The CDR3 sequence is 13 residues long. In DNA, the CDR3 is TGCGCCAGCAGGGAACAGGGGTACAATGAGCAGTTCTTC. It encodes CASREQGYNEQFF.

In regard to this clonotype: This could be a read error, since a much larger clone is one nucleotide away. The CDR3 end shows no conserved phenylalanine or tryptophan, and so a read error is likely. For the CDR3, the DNA is TGTGCCAGCAGCTTAGTTAGACAGATTGTCTACGAGCAGTACTCC. It translates to CASSLVRQIVYEQYS. The gene calls are TRBV7-9 and TRBJ2-7, with D perhaps TRBD1 (5 bases). This CDR3 has 15 residues. CDR1 SEHNR and CDR2 FQNEAQ come from the germline V gene (reference sequence). Trimming removed 1 base at V and 3 bases at J, with 13 bases between.